This TCR beta chain appears in the sequencing data of a study of cytomegalovirus exposure and HLA in healthy donors. In the study overall: It was reported in a later analysis that the same platform had been used for the roughly 130 validation repertoires as for the 550 to 700 first-cohort repertoires.

Study-level results: Researchers counted over 150 TCR beta chains as cytomegalovirus-associated.

Details on this clone: What it binds is unknown.

Clones were read by immunoSEQ multiplex PCR, and TCRdb kept only the in-frame ones, dropping some. The sample contains roughly 68,000 clones, 96% of which appear only once. The specimen was PBMCs. The TCR sequence derives from a woman between 18 and 29 years old in good health and CMV-seropositive.

CDR3 in DNA: TGTGCCAGCAGCCCAGGAGGACAGGATCGCTACGAGCAGTACTTC. Its protein is CASSPGGQDRYEQYF. The chain links TRBV28 to TRBJ2-7, with 7 nucleotides matching TRBD1. J lost 3 bases, V lost 6 bases, and 11 bases had no gene match. Per the germline V gene, CDR1 is MDHEN and CDR2 is SYDVKM. The CDR3 length is 15 residues.